These 17 T cell receptor beta chains share one sample of origin, sequenced in a study of neoadjuvant nivolumab and ipilimumab in lung cancer. Method: immunoSEQ multiplex PCR; TCRdb's copy keeps in-frame clones and lacks some. The data show 4,500 to 5,000 clones, over 65% seen once. This specimen consisted of normal lung tissue adjacent to the tumor, obtained after neoadjuvant nivolumab, alone or with ipilimumab, at or shortly before surgery. These receptors were obtained from an adult with non-small cell lung cancer. Some clones in this sample may be carry-over from other donors' samples.

This clone was counted a few times. V usage is TRBV5-6 and J usage is TRBJ1-2; D may be TRBD1 (6 bases). V was clipped by 1 base and J by 6 bases, with 19 bases between them. The V gene's germline CDR1 is SGHDT and CDR2 YYEEEE. This CDR3 has 16 amino acids. CDR3 region: CASSLRGLQGGDGYTF. CDR3 coding DNA: TGTGCCAGCAGCTTGAGAGGTTTACAGGGAGGCGATGGCTACACCTTC.

This clone showed up just a few times. The chain combines TRBV18 with TRBJ2-7; 7 nucleotides agree with TRBD2. Germline CDR1 is KGHSH and CDR2 is LQKENI. The V gene end was trimmed by 3 bases and the J gene end by 2 bases; junction bases not matched to a gene: 4. This CDR3 has 14 residues. Here the CDR3 DNA reads TGTGCCAGCTCACCGGGGAGGGGTGCCTACGAGCAGTACTTC. Protein: CASSPGRGAYEQYF. Variable domain in full (rest from reference TRBV18 and TRBJ2-7): NAGVMQNPRHLVRRRGQEARLRCSPMKGHSHVYWYRQLPEEGLKFMVYLQKENIIDESGMPKERFSAEFPKEGPSILRIQQVVRGDSAAYFCASSPGRGAYEQYFGPGTRLTVT.

This rearrangement joins TRBV27 to TRBJ2-3; no firm D call. The CDR3 covers 11 residues. From germline, CDR1 is MNHEY and CDR2 SMNVEV (reference sequence). Trimming left V 5 bases short and J 4 bases short, with 4 bases between. In DNA, the CDR3 is TGTGCCAGCAGTGTTCCAGATACGCAGTATTTT. Protein sequence: CASSVPDTQYF.

This chain joins TRBV27 and TRBJ2-2; 13 nucleotides match TRBD2. The CDR3 spans 18 residues. V lost 0 bases to trimming and J lost 6 bases; unmatched junction nucleotides: 7. The germline V gene has CDR1 MNHEY and CDR2 SMNVEV (reference sequence). CDR3 amino acids: CASSLSWRTSGRPGELFF. CDR3 in DNA: TGTGCCAGCAGTTTATCATGGCGGACTAGCGGGAGACCCGGGGAGCTGTTTTTT.

The V gene is TRBV18, the J gene TRBJ1-1; 9 nucleotides match TRBD1. CDR3 length: 15 amino acids. V shed 5 bases, J shed 1 base, and the junction held 5 bases outside the gene matches. CDR1 and CDR2 from the germline V gene are KGHSH and LQKENI. For the CDR3, the DNA is TGTGCCAGCTCAATCCGGACAGGGGCGAACACTGAAGCTTTCTTT. Translating gives CASSIRTGANTEAFF.

A few counts support this clone. The chain joins TRBV15 to TRBJ1-2; the D is unclear. Germline V gene sequence: CDR1 LNHNV, CDR2 YYDKDF (reference sequence). This CDR3 has 15 amino acids. V gave up 2 bases and J gave up 0 bases, with 10 bases separating them. CDR3 region: CATSRIGISNYGYTF. CDR3 in DNA: TGTGCCACCAGCAGAATTGGGATATCTAACTATGGCTACACCTTC.

The chain uses TRBV30 and TRBJ1-3; D not certain. This CDR3 is built from 10 residues. Trimming pared 3 bases from V and 4 bases from J, leaving 1 base between. The germline gives CDR1 GTSNPN, CDR2 SVGIG (reference sequence). CDR3 coding DNA: TGTGCCTGGAGCGGAAACACCATATATTTT. The encoded protein is CAWSGNTIYF.

The V gene is TRBV18, the J gene TRBJ2-7; 10 bases are a match to TRBD1. CDR3 length equals 15 residues. The V gene's germline CDR1 is KGHSH and CDR2 LQKENI. J gave up 5 bases and V 1 base, and 5 bases lay outside the gene matches. The CDR3 here is CASSPLGQGVDEQYF. CDR3 sequence (DNA): TGTGCCAGCTCACCACTAGGACAGGGGGTTGACGAGCAGTACTTC.

The genes are TRBV7-7 and TRBJ2-3, with 9 positions matching TRBD1. Germline-derived CDR1 and CDR2 are SSHAT and FNYEAQ (reference sequence). There are 14 residues in the CDR3. CDR3 DNA: TGTGTACTAGGACAGGGGAATCGCACAGATACGCAGTATTTT. Residues: CVLGQGNRTDTQYF.

The chain joins TRBV11-3 to TRBJ2-2; D uncertain. This CDR3 region has 13 residues. CDR1 and CDR2 (germline): SGHNT, YENEEA. Deletions cut 5 bases from V and 2 bases from J, with 6 bases between. The CDR3 sequence: CASSQDNTGELFF. CDR3 nucleotides: TGTGCCAGCAGCCAAGATAACACCGGGGAGCTGTTTTTT.

The rearrangement links TRBV6-6 to TRBJ2-1; 7 nucleotides agree with TRBD2. Unmatched junction bases numbered 5, after V lost 0 bases and J lost 3 bases. This CDR3 comprises 16 residues. Germline CDR1 MNHNY, CDR2 SVGAGI (reference sequence). The CDR3 protein is CASSYSLAAFYNEQFF. In DNA form, the CDR3 reads TGTGCCAGCAGTTACTCCCTAGCGGCCTTCTACAATGAGCAGTTCTTC.

This chain joins TRBV2 and TRBJ2-7; 7 bases are shared with TRBD1. The CDR3 is made up of 13 amino acids. J was trimmed by 0 bases and V by 8 bases; bases with no gene match: 4. Germline V gives CDR1 SNHLY, CDR2 FYNNEI. The CDR3 DNA sequence: TGTGCCAGCGGGGGACAGATCTCCTACGAGCAGTACTTC. Its protein product is CASGGQISYEQYF.

This clone came up once. The chain combines TRBV7-2 with TRBJ2-5; D is ambiguous. The germline V gene encodes CDR1 SGHTA and CDR2 FQGNSA. The V end was cut by 1 base, the J end by 4 bases, with 7 bases between. The length of the CDR3 is 13 residues. This CDR3 is CASSLGAVETQYF. CDR3 DNA: TGTGCCAGCAGCTTAGGGGCAGTAGAGACCCAGTACTTC.

The chain employs TRBV27 and TRBJ2-7; tentatively, D is TRBD2 (6 bases). Germline V CDR1 and CDR2: MNHEY, SMNVEV (reference sequence). Deletions cut 5 bases from V and 6 bases from J, with 17 bases between. CDR3 length equals 14 residues. The CDR3, as DNA: TGTGCCAGCAGTCCTCCGGGACTCCTGCTCGAGCAGTACTTC. Translated: CASSPPGLLLEQYF.

This rearrangement joins TRBV9 to TRBJ1-4; weak D call: TRBD1 (5 bases). The germline V and J ends were trimmed by 3 bases and 8 bases, with 17 bases remaining between them. Germline lookup yields CDR1 SGDLS and CDR2 YYNGEE. CDR3 length: 15 amino acids. In DNA, the CDR3 is TGTGCCAGCAGCGGCTCCGGGACGAAGAAGGAAAAACTGTTTTTT. Encoded protein: CASSGSGTKKEKLFF.

A single count supports this clone. The rearrangement joins TRBV27 to TRBJ2-7; the D gene is possibly TRBD1 (6 bases). The CDR3 is made up of 14 amino acids. V was cut by 5 bases and J by 5 bases, with 16 bases left in between. Germline loops: CDR1 MNHEY, CDR2 SMNVEV (reference sequence). CDR3 bases: TGTGCCAGCAGTCCGACGACAGGCGGAGACGAGCAGTACTTC. Protein product: CASSPTTGGDEQYF.

Here the CDR3 DNA reads TGTGCCACCTGGACCCCCTCCCAAGATACGCAGTATTTT. Its translation: CATWTPSQDTQYF. This rearrangement joins TRBV15 to TRBJ2-3; no clear D. The CDR3 loop spans 13 amino acids. Trimming cost V 8 bases and J 5 bases, with 14 bases left between them. The germline V gene has CDR1 LNHNV and CDR2 YYDKDF (reference sequence).